What follows are 31 T cell receptor beta chains derived from one specimen sequenced in a study of cytomegalovirus exposure and HLA in healthy donors. Sequencing used immunoSEQ multiplex PCR; TCRdb keeps in-frame clones, though not all of them. Of 110,000 or so clones listed, approximately 85% are singletons. Sequencing was carried out using PBMCs. These receptors were obtained from a young woman in good health and CMV-seronegative.

The chain combines TRBV5-8 with TRBJ2-3; 10 bases line up with TRBD2. J gave up 5 bases and V 4 bases, and 7 bases lay outside the gene matches. This CDR3 has 15 amino acids. CDR1 SGHTS and CDR2 YDEGEE come from the germline V gene. CDR3 sequence: CASSISGGGGDTQYF. CDR3 coding DNA: TGTGCCAGCAGCATCAGCGGGGGGGGTGGAGATACGCAGTATTTT.

This clone was observed once. This chain connects TRBV9 to TRBJ2-7; TRBD1 agrees at 11 bases. CDR1 and CDR2 (germline): SGDLS, YYNGEE. This CDR3 is 19 amino acids long. V was pared by 4 bases and J by 0 bases, with 15 bases of the junction left unmatched. In DNA, the CDR3 is TGTGCCAGCAGCTCTGGACAGGGGGCTATACAAAGGAGCTCCTACGAGCAGTACTTC. The encoded protein is CASSSGQGAIQRSSYEQYF.

The J gene is TRBJ2-3, the V gene TRBV2; 14 bases are shared with TRBD2. V lost 5 bases, J lost 5 bases, and 9 bases stayed unmatched. Germline V lookup: CDR1 SNHLY, CDR2 FYNNEI. The CDR3 extends over 17 amino acids. CDR3 in amino acids: CASSPKTSGGALDTQYF. The CDR3 nucleotides are TGTGCCAGCAGTCCTAAGACTAGCGGGGGGGCCTTAGATACGCAGTATTTT.

The V and J genes are TRBV10-3 and TRBJ2-7; a weak D match, TRBD1 (6 bases). The CDR3 has 16 amino acids. Trimming stripped 5 bases from V and 2 bases from J, with 19 bases between. Per germline, CDR1 ENHRY and CDR2 SYGVKD. CDR3 in amino acids: CAISTSATGTTYEQYF. CDR3 nucleotide sequence: TGTGCCATCAGTACAAGCGCGACAGGTACAACCTACGAGCAGTACTTC.

This chain joins TRBV27 and TRBJ2-7, with 14 bases lining up with TRBD2. Germline assignment: CDR1 MNHEY and CDR2 SMNVEV (reference sequence). CDR3 size: 16 residues. Trimming removed 5 bases from V and 2 bases from J; junction bases left unmatched: 5. The CDR3 bases are TGTGCCAGCAGTCCGGGACTAGCGGGGGTCGCCTACGAGCAGTACTTC. This codes for CASSPGLAGVAYEQYF.

The gene calls are TRBV27 and TRBJ1-1, with 8 bases fitting TRBD1. The CDR3 loop spans 14 amino acids. CDR1 is MNHEY and CDR2 is SMNVEV in the germline V gene (reference sequence). The V and J ends lost 5 bases and 4 bases, in that order; junction bases with no gene match: 6. The chain's CDR3 is CASSHLGQGTEAFF. The CDR3, as DNA: TGTGCCAGCAGTCACCTTGGACAGGGCACTGAAGCTTTCTTT.

The chain recombines TRBV11-2 with TRBJ2-7; maybe TRBD1 (5 bases). This CDR3 contains 12 residues. Germline CDR1 and CDR2: SGHAT and FQNNGV. Trimming cost V 5 bases and J 4 bases, with 9 bases left between them. CDR3 coding DNA: TGTGCCAGCAGCCGGCAGGGATACGAGCAGTACTTC. Amino acids: CASSRQGYEQYF.

V gene TRBV12-5 combines with J gene TRBJ1-1; possible D gene TRBD1, 6 bases. Germline CDR1 and CDR2: LGHNT and FRNRAP. The CDR3 consists of 17 residues. The V end was cut by 0 bases, the J end by 0 bases, with 14 bases between. CDR3 loop: CASGLVGIGQLNTEAFF. CDR3 in DNA: TGTGCTAGTGGTTTGGTGGGCATAGGACAGTTGAACACTGAAGCTTTCTTT.

The V call is TRBV6-1, the J call TRBJ2-3, with TRBD1 matching 8 bases. CDR1 is MNHNS, CDR2 SASEGT, per germline. V lost 10 bases and J lost 1; bases outside the gene matches: 7. The CDR3 covers 14 residues. Here the CDR3 reads CATRQGSGTDTQYF. The CDR3 DNA reads as TGTGCCACCCGACAGGGGTCGGGCACAGATACGCAGTATTTT.

The V call is TRBV7-3, the J call TRBJ2-1, with D perhaps matching TRBD1 (6 bases). V lost 5 bases, J lost 2 bases, and 13 bases lay in between. The length of the CDR3 is 15 residues. Per germline, CDR1 SGHTA and CDR2 FQGTGA. The CDR3 sequence: CASSALGATYNEQFF. DNA of the CDR3: TGTGCCAGCAGCGCCCTGGGGGCAACCTACAATGAGCAGTTCTTC.

This clone was seen a few times. The chain uses TRBV5-4 and TRBJ1-3; possible D gene TRBD1, 6 bases. The germline V gene has CDR1 SGHNT and CDR2 YYREEE (reference sequence). V was cut by 0 bases and J by 2 bases, with 12 bases left in between. The CDR3 is made up of 16 amino acids. The CDR3 region is CASSLGPTGTGNTIYF. The CDR3 coding sequence is TGTGCCAGCAGCTTGGGCCCTACAGGGACTGGAAACACCATATATTTT.

This chain joins TRBV5-1 and TRBJ2-5; TRBD2 matches at 12 bases. This CDR3 has 20 residues. The V and J ends lost 1 base and 1 base, in that order; junction bases with no gene match: 14. The germline CDR1 and CDR2 sequences are SGHRS and YFSETQ. The CDR3 DNA is TGCGCCAGCAGCTTGAGGCTAGCGGGGGGGCAAGAGATAATCCAAGAGACCCAGTACTTC. It encodes CASSLRLAGGQEIIQETQYF.

The chain carries TRBV28 and TRBJ2-1; the match to TRBD1 covers 7 bases. This CDR3 region has 15 residues. J was trimmed by 3 bases and V by 7 bases; bases with no gene match: 9. Germline V gene lookup returns CDR1 MDHEN and CDR2 SYDVKM. The CDR3 sequence: CASINRGGVYNEQFF. CDR3 in DNA: TGTGCCAGCATTAACAGGGGTGGGGTCTACAATGAGCAGTTCTTC.

The chain recombines TRBV4-1 with TRBJ1-5; 7 nucleotides align to TRBD1. The trim removed 4 bases at V and 3 bases at J, leaving 3 bases unmatched. Germline values: CDR1 MGHRA, CDR2 YSYEKL. The CDR3 has 14 residues. This CDR3 is CASSLQGLNQPQHF. The DNA of the CDR3 is TGCGCCAGCAGCCTACAGGGGCTCAATCAGCCCCAGCATTTT.

This clone occurred a few times. The V gene is TRBV25-1, the J gene TRBJ1-1, with a possible D match to TRBD1 (5 bases). Germline V gene sequence: CDR1 MGHDK, CDR2 SYGVNS. V was cut by 2 bases and J by 9 bases, with 7 bases left in between. The CDR3 consists of 11 residues. The CDR3 sequence is CASSEQGKAFF. The CDR3 DNA reads as TGTGCCAGCAGTGAACAGGGCAAAGCTTTCTTT.

This clone was seen just once. The rearrangement uses TRBV10-3 and TRBJ1-2; D gene uncertain. V was clipped by 0 bases and J by 8 bases, with 13 bases between them. The CDR3 contains 14 residues. Per germline, CDR1 ENHRY and CDR2 SYGVKD. As DNA, the CDR3 is TGTGCCATCAGTGAGTCTGAGTCATCCCCCGGCTACACCTTC. Protein sequence: CAISESESSPGYTF.

V usage is TRBV18 and J usage is TRBJ1-1, with D maybe TRBD1 (6 bases). CDR3 length: 15 residues. In germline, CDR1 is KGHSH, CDR2 LQKENI. V lost 6 bases and J 7 bases, leaving 21 bases between the germline ends. The CDR3 nucleotides are TGTGCCAGCTCGAAAAGCCGGGACACCAAACTTGAAGCTTTCTTT. As protein: CASSKSRDTKLEAFF.

The rearrangement joins TRBV9 to TRBJ1-2; the match to TRBD1 covers 7 bases. J gave up 7 bases and V 3 bases, and 9 bases lay outside the gene matches. This CDR3 comprises 14 residues. The germline V gene encodes CDR1 SGDLS and CDR2 YYNGEE. DNA for the CDR3: TGTGCCAGCAGCGAGACAGGGAGTAGGGTTGGCTACACCTTC. This gives the protein CASSETGSRVGYTF.

The chain couples TRBV27 to TRBJ1-2; D perhaps matches TRBD1 (5 bases). Germline V gene sequence: CDR1 MNHEY, CDR2 SMNVEV (reference sequence). With 6 bases removed from V and 8 bases from J, the gap between germline ends came to 19 bases. The CDR3 is made up of 14 amino acids. The CDR3 spells CASRSPGTSVGYTF. The DNA of the CDR3 is TGTGCCAGCAGGTCTCCCGGGACTTCGGTAGGCTACACCTTC.

CDR3 DNA sequence: TGTGCCAGCAGCCCTCTAACAGGGATTAACTATGGCTACACCTTC. Its translation is CASSPLTGINYGYTF. J is TRBJ1-2 and V is TRBV7-7; D is perhaps TRBD1 (6 bases). V was cut by 5 bases and J by 1 base, with 14 bases left in between. The germline CDR1 and CDR2 sequences are SSHAT and FNYEAQ (reference sequence). The CDR3 loop spans 15 amino acids.

The chain links TRBV19 to TRBJ2-1; D gene uncertain. The V gene lost 0 bases and the J gene lost 13 bases, with 22 bases spanning the gap. CDR1 LNHDA and CDR2 SQIVND come from the germline V gene (reference sequence). This CDR3 spans 16 amino acids. CDR3 sequence reads: CASSIEGHTPFLTQFF. The CDR3, as DNA: TGTGCCAGTAGTATAGAGGGCCACACACCCTTTTTGACCCAGTTCTTC.

V gene TRBV6-5 combines with J gene TRBJ1-1; D remains ambiguous. V was pared by 0 bases and J by 5 bases, with 16 bases between. The germline V gene has CDR1 MNHEY and CDR2 SVGAGI. The CDR3 covers 16 residues. CDR3 nucleotides: TGTGCCAGCAGTTACTCGAAAGTCACGGGGAAGACTGAAGCTTTCTTT. This translates into CASSYSKVTGKTEAFF.

The chain joins TRBV2 to TRBJ1-2; possible D gene TRBD1, 6 bases. This CDR3 has 13 amino acids. CDR1 and CDR2 (germline): SNHLY, FYNNEI. With 2 bases removed from V and 7 bases from J, the gap between germline ends came to 11 bases. The CDR3 is CASSERTGIGYTF. CDR3 nucleotides: TGTGCCAGCAGTGAACGAACAGGGATTGGCTACACCTTC.

V gene TRBV4-1 combines with J gene TRBJ1-3; no firm D call. V gave up 0 bases and J gave up 4 bases, with 13 bases separating them. The CDR3 contains 16 residues. The germline CDR1 and CDR2 sequences are MGHRA and YSYEKL. In DNA, the CDR3 is TGCGCCAGCAGCCAAGATCTGGCTCCCACGGGAAACACCATATATTTT. This codes for CASSQDLAPTGNTIYF.

The CDR3 DNA sequence: TGCGCCAGCAGCCAAGTTAGCGGGGGGTACCCAGAGCAGTTCTTC. The encoded protein is CASSQVSGGYPEQFF. The rearrangement joins TRBV4-1 to TRBJ2-1; TRBD2 matches 10 bases. CDR3 length: 15 residues. The V and J ends lost 1 base and 10 bases, in that order; junction bases with no gene match: 7. Germline values: CDR1 MGHRA, CDR2 YSYEKL.

The chain links TRBV28 to TRBJ2-3, with 8 bases aligning to TRBD2. The CDR3 runs 13 residues. CDR1 is MDHEN, CDR2 SYDVKM, per germline. The V gene end was trimmed by 8 bases and the J gene end by 1 base; junction bases not matched to a gene: 2. DNA of the CDR3: TGTGCCAGCCGGGGGGGCCGCACAGATACGCAGTATTTT. It codes for CASRGGRTDTQYF.

In the case of this clone: Other DNA variants within this sample encode the same CDR3. V usage is TRBV30 and J usage is TRBJ1-2; 11 bases line up with TRBD1. V was pared by 4 bases and J by 2 bases, with 3 bases of the junction left unmatched. Germline V CDR1 and CDR2: GTSNPN, SVGIG (reference sequence). The CDR3 is made up of 14 amino acids. This chain's CDR3 is CAWIRTGGNYGYTF. The CDR3 DNA sequence: TGTGCCTGGATCCGGACAGGGGGCAACTATGGCTACACCTTC.

The chain employs TRBV2 and TRBJ2-7; D is perhaps TRBD2 (6 bases). The V end was cut by 1 base, the J end by 4 bases, with 11 bases between. Per the germline V gene, CDR1 is SNHLY and CDR2 is FYNNEI. The CDR3 totals 14 residues. DNA for the CDR3: TGTGCCAGCAGTGAAGACCGGGGGTTTTACGAGCAGTACTTC. Encoded protein: CASSEDRGFYEQYF.

This clone was counted only a few times. The V gene is TRBV4-1, the J gene TRBJ1-1; D ambiguous. V gave up 4 bases and J gave up 7 bases, with 13 bases separating them. The germline V gene has CDR1 MGHRA and CDR2 YSYEKL. The CDR3 length is 13 residues. The CDR3, as DNA: TGCGCCAGCAGCCCCTGGACTGAAGGTGAAGCTTTCTTT. Protein: CASSPWTEGEAFF.

About this clone: The identical CDR3 is also encoded by other nucleotide sequences in the sample. J is TRBJ1-1 and V is TRBV7-3; 9 positions match TRBD1. Trimming at V came to 5 bases and at J to 4 bases, leaving 2 bases not matched to a gene. From germline, CDR1 is SGHTA and CDR2 FQGTGA. The CDR3 extends over 13 amino acids. Here the CDR3 DNA reads TGTGCCAGCAGCCTGACAGGGGGCACTGAAGCTTTCTTT. Translation gives CASSLTGGTEAFF.

The chain has TRBV2 and TRBJ1-4; 9 bases match TRBD1. Per the germline V gene, CDR1 is SNHLY and CDR2 is FYNNEI. Unmatched junction bases numbered 10, after V lost 6 bases and J lost 8 bases. The CDR3 totals 15 residues. The CDR3 DNA sequence: TGTGCCAGCAGGGGAGGACAGGGGTCAGGGGAAAAACTGTTTTTT. Amino acid sequence: CASRGGQGSGEKLFF.